The 27 T cell receptor beta chains listed next were all sequenced from one sample in a study of T cell responses to AZD1222 COVID-19 vaccine. The method was immunoSEQ multiplex PCR; TCRdb's version includes in-frame clones alone and lacks a portion of them. The table lists 90,000 to 150,000 clones, 87% of them singletons. Specimen: peripheral blood, collected 28 days after the second AZD1222 dose. These TCRs come from an adult who received the AZD1222 COVID-19 vaccine.

The J gene is TRBJ1-5, the V gene TRBV5-6; D unresolved. With 0 bases removed from V and 2 bases from J, the gap between germline ends came to 15 bases. This CDR3 has 17 amino acids. Germline loops: CDR1 SGHDT, CDR2 YYEEEE. DNA of the CDR3: TGTGCCAGCAGCTTGGCTGCCCGTCACCAGGGCAATCAGCCCCAGCATTTT. This translates into CASSLAARHQGNQPQHF.

The rearrangement joins TRBV9 to TRBJ1-3; D is undetermined. Germline V gene data show CDR1 as SGDLS and CDR2 as YYNGEE. Between the trimmed V and J ends, which lost 2 bases and 4 bases, there was a span of 13 bases. There are 15 residues in the CDR3. This CDR3 reads CASSVLETVGNTIYF. In DNA, the CDR3 is TGTGCCAGCAGCGTCTTAGAGACCGTCGGAAACACCATATATTTT.

This CDR3 is CASSSDRGFYGYTF. Written as DNA, the CDR3 is TGTGCCAGCAGCTCGGACAGGGGCTTCTATGGCTACACCTTC. The chain carries TRBV7-2 and TRBJ1-2; 9 bases agree with TRBD1. CDR1 and CDR2 (germline): SGHTA, FQGNSA. V was clipped by 4 bases and J by 4 bases; unmatched bases: 4. CDR3 length: 14 residues.

The CDR3 DNA follows: TGTGCCAGCAACCAGCCGGGAAGAGGAGCGAGTCAGCCCCAGCATTTT. Amino acid sequence: CASNQPGRGASQPQHF. J is TRBJ1-5 and V is TRBV6-6; no reliable D call. CDR3 length: 16 residues. Germline values: CDR1 MNHNY, CDR2 SVGAGI (reference sequence). V gave up 7 bases and J gave up 6 bases, with 22 bases separating them.

The V and J genes are TRBV3-1 (or the pseudogene TRBV3-2) and TRBJ1-1; 11 nucleotides line up with TRBD1. V dropped 3 bases and J dropped 11; count of bases not matched to a gene: 8. CDR3 length: 14 residues. Germline CDR1 reads LGHDT; CDR2 reads YNNKEL (reference sequence). CDR3 sequence (DNA): TGTGCCAGCAGCCACCCGGGACAGGGGGTTGACGCTTTCTTT. It translates to CASSHPGQGVDAFF.

J is TRBJ1-5 and V is TRBV3-1 (or the pseudogene TRBV3-2); 7 nucleotides agree with TRBD1. The germline CDR1 and CDR2 sequences are LGHDT and YNNKEL (reference sequence). The trim removed 3 bases at V and 4 bases at J, leaving 3 bases unmatched. This CDR3 is built from 14 residues. This chain's CDR3 is CASSQDRRNQPQHF. The CDR3 region has the DNA TGTGCCAGCAGCCAGGACAGGAGGAATCAGCCCCAGCATTTT.

About this clone itself: Additional DNA sequences in this sample encode the identical CDR3. The chain joins TRBV19 to TRBJ1-6, with 8 bases lining up with TRBD1. In germline, CDR1 is LNHDA, CDR2 SQIVND (reference sequence). The CDR3 spans 14 residues. V was pared by 2 bases and J by 8 bases, with 2 bases of the junction left unmatched. CDR3 residues: CASSIYRGDSPLHF. The CDR3 DNA reads TGTGCCAGTAGTATATACAGGGGGGATTCACCCCTCCACTTT.

This chain connects TRBV5-1 to TRBJ2-2; D is perhaps TRBD2 (7 bases). V was shortened by 3 bases and J by 8 bases, with 23 bases between the two germline ends. Germline-derived CDR1 and CDR2 are SGHRS and YFSETQ. The CDR3 has 17 residues. Here the CDR3 DNA reads TGCGCCAGCAGCTCCCAGACAGGATGGGGGGGCCGTGGGGAGCTGTTTTTT. Protein: CASSSQTGWGGRGELFF. Based on the CDR3 plus reference TRBV5-1 and TRBJ2-2, the full variable domain is KAGVTQTPRYLIKTRGQQVTLSCSPISGHRSVSWYQQTPGQGLQFLFEYFSETQRNKGNFPGRFSGRQFSNSRSEMNVSTLELGDSALYLCASSSQTGWGGRGELFFGEGSRLTVL.

The gene calls are TRBV5-1 and TRBJ2-2, with 7 bases aligning to TRBD1. The CDR3 contains 15 residues. V was pared by 0 bases and J by 4 bases, with 3 bases of the junction left unmatched. Looked up from germline, CDR1 is SGHRS and CDR2 is YFSETQ. As DNA, the CDR3 is TGCGCCAGCAGCTTGGAGGGGGCGAGCACCGGGGAGCTGTTTTTT. This gives the protein CASSLEGASTGELFF.

V is TRBV5-6 and J is TRBJ1-2, with D possibly being TRBD1 (5 bases). CDR3 length: 15 residues. The germline V gene encodes CDR1 SGHDT and CDR2 YYEEEE. V dropped 3 bases and J dropped 2 bases, with 14 bases sitting between them. The DNA for the CDR3 is TGTGCCAGCAGCTCTCTTCGCGGGGGGAACTATGGCTACACCTTC. Residues: CASSSLRGGNYGYTF.

V gene TRBV28 combines with J gene TRBJ2-1; the match to TRBD2 covers 12 bases. Trimming cost V 4 bases and J 8 bases; bases outside gene matches: 9. CDR1 is MDHEN and CDR2 is SYDVKM in the germline V gene. The CDR3 is made up of 16 amino acids. CDR3 bases: TGTGCCAGCAGTTCCAGACTAGCGGGGGTTTACGATGAGCAGTTCTTC. Amino acids: CASSSRLAGVYDEQFF.

The chain recombines TRBV6-5 with TRBJ1-3, with 9 bases aligning to TRBD1. CDR1 and CDR2 (germline): MNHEY, SVGAGI. The CDR3 loop spans 15 amino acids. The trim removed 5 bases at V and 4 bases at J, leaving 6 bases unmatched. The CDR3 loop reads CASSPTGGEGNTIYF. Here the CDR3 DNA reads TGTGCCAGCAGTCCCACAGGGGGCGAAGGAAACACCATATATTTT.

This clone is a singleton in its sample. This chain uses TRBV30 with TRBJ1-2, with TRBD1 matching over 10 bases. Germline CDR1 is GTSNPN and CDR2 is SVGIG (reference sequence). The junction had 7 bases not matched to a gene; V was cut back by 5 bases and J by 7 bases. The CDR3 loop spans 13 amino acids. CDR3 coding DNA: TGTGCCTGGGGACAGGGGGTAAGGGGTGGCTACACCTTC. Translated: CAWGQGVRGGYTF.

A single count supports this clone. The gene calls are TRBV29-1 and TRBJ2-3, with 9 bases identical to TRBD2. The ends lost 1 base at V and 0 bases at J; junction bases unmatched: 11. The CDR3 totals 18 residues. The germline gives CDR1 SQVTM, CDR2 ANQGSEA. CDR3 sequence: CSVEGRGLAGTSTDTQYF. The CDR3 coding sequence is TGCAGCGTTGAAGGCCGCGGCCTAGCGGGGACTAGCACAGATACGCAGTATTTT.

The chain carries TRBV5-4 and TRBJ2-5, with D possibly TRBD1 on 7 matching bases. The CDR3 contains 14 residues. V lost 5 bases to trimming and J lost 5 bases, with 16 bases between them. The germline V gene has CDR1 SGHNT and CDR2 YYREEE (reference sequence). The CDR3, as DNA: TGTGCCAGCAGATCGACAGGGAGGCAGGAGACCCAGTACTTC. This sequence encodes CASRSTGRQETQYF.

This sequence joins TRBV5-4 and TRBJ1-1, with TRBD1 matching over 8 bases. Trimming cost V 4 bases and J 2 bases; bases outside gene matches: 7. CDR1 SGHNT and CDR2 YYREEE come from the germline V gene (reference sequence). This CDR3 region has 15 residues. For the CDR3, the DNA is TGTGCCAGCAGCAAGAACAGGGGGGGAAACACTGAAGCTTTCTTT. It encodes CASSKNRGGNTEAFF.

A few counts support this clone. The rearrangement uses TRBV28 and TRBJ1-5, with D perhaps matching TRBD1 (5 bases). Trimming pared 3 bases from V and 1 base from J, leaving 10 bases between. CDR3 length: 15 residues. Germline assignment: CDR1 MDHEN and CDR2 SYDVKM. The CDR3 loop is CASSFWGLSNQPQHF. CDR3 nucleotides: TGTGCCAGCAGTTTTTGGGGGTTGAGCAATCAGCCCCAGCATTTT.

The rearrangement links TRBV9 to TRBJ2-1; 10 positions match TRBD2. Germline CDR1 is SGDLS and CDR2 is YYNGEE. The CDR3 is made up of 14 amino acids. Losses at the gene ends were 2 bases for V and 6 bases for J; bases not matched to a gene: 2. CDR3 loop: CASSVSSGGNEQFF. The CDR3 DNA sequence: TGTGCCAGCAGCGTGTCTAGCGGGGGCAATGAGCAGTTCTTC.

The chain uses TRBV7-8 and TRBJ2-1; 8 bases are a match to TRBD2. In germline, CDR1 is SGHVS, CDR2 FQNEAQ. This CDR3 spans 16 amino acids. Trimming cost V 1 base and J 2 bases; bases outside gene matches: 4. In DNA, the CDR3 is TGTGCCAGCAGCTTAGAGGCGGGGGGAACCTACAATGAGCAGTTCTTC. It yields the protein CASSLEAGGTYNEQFF.

This chain connects TRBV5-1 to TRBJ1-2; 7 bases are a match to TRBD1. There are 15 residues in the CDR3. Germline CDR1 SGHRS, CDR2 YFSETQ. Trimming at V came to 4 bases and at J to 4 bases, leaving 10 bases not matched to a gene. For the CDR3, the DNA is TGCGCCAGCAGCCCAGGGACAGCGTCGACCTATGGCTACACCTTC. Translating it yields CASSPGTASTYGYTF.

A single count supports this clone. The rearrangement uses TRBV25-1 and TRBJ2-1; no reliable D call. Between the trimmed V and J ends, which lost 5 bases and 12 bases, there was a span of 17 bases. This CDR3 region has 13 residues. The V gene's germline CDR1 is MGHDK and CDR2 SYGVNS. CDR3 loop: CASSHDVDHRQFF. In DNA, the CDR3 is TGTGCCAGCAGTCATGACGTGGACCATCGGCAGTTCTTC.

This clone was counted a few times. The CDR3 loop reads CASRKEGPRGNEQYF. Written as DNA, the CDR3 is TGTGCCAGCAGAAAAGAGGGACCGAGGGGTAACGAGCAGTACTTC. The chain couples TRBV21-1 to TRBJ2-7. TRBV21-1 is reported as a pseudogene. This CDR3 is built from 15 residues.

This clone was seen once. The CDR3: CAWSVDVTGGSDTEAFF. The DNA of the CDR3 is TGTGCCTGGAGTGTCGATGTGACAGGAGGGTCGGACACTGAAGCTTTCTTT. V gene TRBV30 combines with J gene TRBJ1-1, with D possibly TRBD1 on 6 matching bases. Trimming took 0 bases from V and 3 from J, leaving 20 bases between them. Germline V lookup: CDR1 GTSNPN, CDR2 SVGIG (reference sequence). This CDR3 is 17 amino acids long.

V usage is TRBV5-5 and J usage is TRBJ1-2; D is uncertain. CDR1 and CDR2 (germline): SGHKS, YYEKEE (reference sequence). The CDR3 contains 13 residues. Deletions cut 0 bases from V and 10 bases from J, with 13 bases between. The DNA of the CDR3 is TGTGCCAGCAGCTTGGGAACCCGTTCGGCCTACACCTTC. Translating it yields CASSLGTRSAYTF.

The chain carries TRBV7-2 and TRBJ1-1; D might be TRBD1 (6 bases). Trimming removed 4 bases from V and 5 bases from J, with 17 bases in between. The CDR3 is made up of 15 amino acids. Germline CDR1 SGHTA, CDR2 FQGNSA. CDR3 region: CASSYRAGGNTEAFF. The CDR3 bases are TGTGCCAGCAGCTACAGGGCTGGAGGTAATACTGAAGCTTTCTTT. Full variable domain (missing parts from reference TRBV7-2 and TRBJ1-1): GAGVSQSPSNKVTEKGKDVELRCDPISGHTALYWYRQSLGQGLEFLIYFQGNSAPDKSGLPSDRFSAERTGGSVSTLTIQRTQQEDSAVYLCASSYRAGGNTEAFFGQGTRLTVV.

The rearrangement links TRBV6-5 to TRBJ2-5, with D tentatively TRBD1 or TRBD2 (5 bases each). Germline CDR1 and CDR2: MNHEY and SVGAGI. The CDR3 has 16 residues. V dropped 0 bases and J dropped 1 base, with 12 bases sitting between them. The CDR3 region is CASSYSGVGTQETQYF. DNA of the CDR3: TGTGCCAGCAGTTACTCGGGGGTAGGCACCCAAGAGACCCAGTACTTC.

Of note for this clone: Other DNA sequences in the same sample also yield this CDR3. The chain carries TRBV30 and TRBJ1-2, with D uncertain. Trimming took off 0 bases at V and 8 bases at J, with 10 bases between the two ends. Germline assignment: CDR1 GTSNPN and CDR2 SVGIG (reference sequence). The length of the CDR3 is 12 residues. The CDR3 nucleotides are TGTGCCTGGAGTGTATATCGGGGAGGCTACACCTTC. Its translation: CAWSVYRGGYTF.